This T cell receptor (beta chain) derives from a study of metastatic and nonmetastatic thyroid tumors. This clone appeared many times. A read error may produce the germline difference seen at one junction end. Each patient came to thyroid surgery without any prior treatment (of any kind). The CDR3 totals 15 residues. Germline V gene lookup returns CDR1 SGHRS and CDR2 YFSETQ. In the original analysis: Variation in CDR3 across clinicopathological groups served as the basis for constructing a distant-metastasis classifier in papillary thyroid cancer. With MiXCR, TCRdb called clones anew from the PCR reads. The V and J calls, along with clone size, are taken from TCRdb and not from the paper's own processing. This sample has about 70,000 clones, with around 18% found just once.

The J gene is TRBJ2-1, the V gene TRBV5-1, with TRBD2 matching over 15 bases. The source of this sequence is a female donor with papillary thyroid cancer or a benign thyroid nodule (not recorded which). Some clones in this sample may be carry-over from other donors' samples. Sequencing used blood. For the CDR3, the DNA is TGCGCCGGCAGCGACGGACTAGCGGGAGGGCACGAGCAGTTCTTC. Its translation is CAGSDGLAGGHEQFF.